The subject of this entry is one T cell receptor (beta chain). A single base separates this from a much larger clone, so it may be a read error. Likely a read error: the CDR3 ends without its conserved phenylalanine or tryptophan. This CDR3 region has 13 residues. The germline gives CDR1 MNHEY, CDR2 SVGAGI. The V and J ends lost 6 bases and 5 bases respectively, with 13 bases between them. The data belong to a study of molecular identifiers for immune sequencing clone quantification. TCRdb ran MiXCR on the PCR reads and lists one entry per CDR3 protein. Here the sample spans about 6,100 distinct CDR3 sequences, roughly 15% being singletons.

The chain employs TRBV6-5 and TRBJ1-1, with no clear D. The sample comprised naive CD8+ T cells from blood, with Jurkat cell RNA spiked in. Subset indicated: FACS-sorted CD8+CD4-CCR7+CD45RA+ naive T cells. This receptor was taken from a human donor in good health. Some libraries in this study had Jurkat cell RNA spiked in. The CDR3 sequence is CASSLGQSTEAFS. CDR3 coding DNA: TGTGCCAGCAGCCTCGGGCAGAGTACTGAAGCTTTCTCT.